These 25 T cell receptor beta chains originate from one sample sequenced in a study of blood T cell repertoires in COVID-19. The protocol was immunoSEQ multiplex PCR, while the TCRdb copy is restricted to in-frame clones and leaves out a portion. The sample records around 200,000 clones, approximately 91% being singletons. The specimen sequenced was peripheral blood. The receptors were gathered from a man younger than 30 with active or convalescent COVID-19.

The chain couples TRBV27 to TRBJ1-2; possibly TRBD1 for D (6 bases). The germline V gene encodes CDR1 MNHEY and CDR2 SMNVEV (reference sequence). V shed 5 bases and J shed 5 bases, with 15 bases lying between them. The CDR3 contains 14 residues. The CDR3 protein is CASSPGSRGYGYTF. CDR3 DNA: TGTGCCAGCAGTCCGGGGTCTAGGGGGTATGGCTACACCTTC.

CDR3 amino acids: CASSLDAGYGYTF. CDR3 in DNA: TGCGCCAGCAGCTTGGACGCGGGGTATGGCTACACCTTC. The rearrangement uses TRBV5-1 and TRBJ1-2; no clear D. The CDR3 has 13 amino acids. From germline, CDR1 is SGHRS and CDR2 YFSETQ. Between the trimmed V and J ends, which lost 0 bases and 5 bases, there was a span of 8 bases.

V and J are TRBV20-1 and TRBJ2-1, with 7 nucleotides matching TRBD1. Germline lookup yields CDR1 DFQATT and CDR2 SNEGSKA (reference sequence). V lost 5 bases and J lost 8; bases outside the gene matches: 3. This CDR3 is built from 11 residues. The CDR3 protein is CSADRADEQFF. The CDR3 nucleotides read TGCAGTGCTGACAGGGCCGATGAGCAGTTCTTC.

The chain couples TRBV30 to TRBJ1-3; 7 bases line up with TRBD1. The V gene's germline CDR1 is GTSNPN and CDR2 SVGIG (reference sequence). This CDR3 contains 17 residues. J lost 0 bases, V lost 1 base, and 9 bases had no gene match. The CDR3 nucleotides read TGTGCCTGGAGTGCCACAAGGACAGGCGGCTCTGGAAACACCATATATTTT. Protein: CAWSATRTGGSGNTIYF.

The genes are TRBV6-1 and TRBJ2-3; 7 bases align to TRBD2. Germline V lookup: CDR1 MNHNS, CDR2 SASEGT. Germline trimming cut 1 base from V and 2 bases from J; bases unmatched to any gene: 6. The CDR3 extends over 16 amino acids. The CDR3 bases are TGTGCCAGCAGTGAAGGCGGACTAGGCCCCACAGATACGCAGTATTTT. Encoded protein: CASSEGGLGPTDTQYF.

Here the CDR3 reads CASSPDWRSPLHF. For the CDR3, the DNA is TGTGCCAGCAGCCCGGACTGGCGCTCACCCCTCCACTTT. V usage is TRBV6-2 or TRBV6-3 and J usage is TRBJ1-6; D remains unclear. Germline CDR1 and CDR2: MNHEY and SVGEGT. V was pared by 6 bases and J by 10 bases, with 13 bases between. The CDR3 length is 13 residues.

The CDR3 nucleotides read TGCAGCGTTGATGATCGGGATTCAGCTTTCTTT. It translates to CSVDDRDSAFF. The chain employs TRBV29-1 and TRBJ1-1; no clear D gene. The CDR3 covers 11 residues. Germline CDR1 SQVTM, CDR2 ANQGSEA. V was cut by 3 bases and J by 10 bases, with 12 bases left in between.

The chain recombines TRBV30 with TRBJ1-3; D might be TRBD1 (5 bases). Germline-derived CDR1 and CDR2 are GTSNPN and SVGIG (reference sequence). Trimming took off 3 bases at V and 1 base at J, with 19 bases between the two ends. This CDR3 region has 17 residues. The CDR3 DNA follows: TGTGCCTGGAGACCTGCCCGGGACTCCTCGTCTGGAAACACCATATATTTT. It yields the protein CAWRPARDSSSGNTIYF.

The V call is TRBV4-2, the J call TRBJ2-1; 11 bases match TRBD2. Per the germline V gene, CDR1 is LGHNA and CDR2 is YNFKEQ. The CDR3 totals 16 residues. The ends lost 3 bases at V and 3 bases at J; junction bases unmatched: 4. The CDR3 DNA follows: TGTGCCAGCAGCCATTTACTAGCGGGAGTCTACAATGAGCAGTTCTTC. This sequence encodes CASSHLLAGVYNEQFF.

This clone came up a few times. The chain is built from TRBV9 and TRBJ1-6; D uncertain. This CDR3 spans 13 amino acids. Germline-derived CDR1 and CDR2 are SGDLS and YYNGEE. V was shortened by 4 bases and J by 3 bases, with 5 bases between the two germline ends. The CDR3 region is CASSQDYNSPLHF. The CDR3 nucleotides read TGTGCCAGCAGCCAGGACTATAATTCACCCCTCCACTTT.

V and J are TRBV6-1 and TRBJ2-7; D is undetermined. V was trimmed by 0 bases and J by 7 bases, leaving 10 bases between them. The CDR3 spans 13 residues. The germline CDR1 and CDR2 sequences are MNHNS and SASEGT. DNA for the CDR3: TGTGCCAGCAGTGAAGCGCCTACTGATGAGCAGTACTTC. Its protein product is CASSEAPTDEQYF.

The V call is TRBV6-1, the J call TRBJ1-2, with a weak D call TRBD1 (5 bases). Trimming shortened V by 3 bases and J by 4 bases, and 9 bases separated the two germline ends. The length of the CDR3 is 13 residues. The germline gives CDR1 MNHNS, CDR2 SASEGT. The CDR3 DNA reads TGTGCCAGCAGTGACAGGGTGGTCTATGGCTACACCTTC. This sequence encodes CASSDRVVYGYTF.

The table lists this clone with a count of one. This chain links TRBV5-8 with TRBJ2-7; D not resolved. The CDR3 loop spans 13 amino acids. Trimming pared 0 bases from V and 0 bases from J, leaving 4 bases between. CDR1 is SGHTS and CDR2 is YDEGEE in the germline V gene. The CDR3 region is CASSLVRSYEQYF. CDR3 coding DNA: TGTGCCAGCAGCTTGGTCCGCTCCTACGAGCAGTACTTC.

This chain joins TRBV6-1 and TRBJ1-4; D gene uncertain. This CDR3 contains 16 residues. Germline V gene data show CDR1 as MNHNS and CDR2 as SASEGT. The V end lost 3 bases, the J end lost 0 bases, and 11 bases lay between the germline ends. CDR3 residues: CASSDPGLATNEKLFF. CDR3 nucleotides: TGTGCCAGCAGTGATCCAGGACTTGCAACTAATGAAAAACTGTTTTTT.

V is TRBV7-9 and J is TRBJ1-3; 9 bases are a match to TRBD1. CDR1 SEHNR and CDR2 FQNEAQ come from the germline V gene (reference sequence). There are 15 residues in the CDR3. The ends lost 5 bases at V and 4 bases at J; junction bases unmatched: 6. The CDR3 is CASSPRTGEGNTIYF. DNA of the CDR3: TGTGCCAGCAGCCCGAGGACAGGGGAAGGAAACACCATATATTTT.

In regard to this clone: One end of the junction fails to match germline, which may point to a read error. The chain uses TRBV7-3 and TRBJ2-2, with 9 bases that match TRBD2. CDR1 SGHTA and CDR2 FQGTGA come from the germline V gene. CDR3 size: 21 residues. For the CDR3, the DNA is TGTGCCAGCAGCTTAACCCCCCTCCTAGCGGGACTTGATCGCGAACACCGGGGAGCTGTTTTT. Protein sequence: CASSLTPLLAGLDREHRGAVF. Full variable domain (outside the CDR3, taken from reference TRBV7-3 and TRBJ2-2): GAGVSQTPSNKVTEKGKYVELRCDPISGHTALYWYRQSLGQGPEFLIYFQGTGAADDSGLPNDRFFAVRPEGSVSTLKIQRTERGDSAVYLCASSLTPLLAGLDREHRGAVFGEGSRLTVL.

This clone has more than one count but fewer than ten. The chain couples TRBV27 to TRBJ1-1; D gene uncertain. Germline V gene sequence: CDR1 MNHEY, CDR2 SMNVEV (reference sequence). V was clipped by 5 bases and J by 1 base, with 11 bases between them. CDR3 size: 14 residues. CDR3 DNA: TGTGCCAGCAGTCCAGTCGCACAGAACACTGAAGCTTTCTTT. Translation gives CASSPVAQNTEAFF.

This clone has only one observation. The chain has TRBV5-5 and TRBJ2-2, with a tentative D call TRBD1 (6 bases). The CDR3 is made up of 14 amino acids. Trimming shortened V by 2 bases and J by 3 bases, and 8 bases separated the two germline ends. In germline, CDR1 is SGHKS, CDR2 YYEKEE (reference sequence). The CDR3 spells CASSFSGDTGELFF. CDR3 sequence (DNA): TGTGCCAGCAGCTTTTCAGGGGACACCGGGGAGCTGTTTTTT.

The J gene is TRBJ2-7, the V gene TRBV24-1, with 10 bases fitting TRBD1. V was pared by 4 bases and J by 1 base, with 3 bases of the junction left unmatched. The CDR3 spans 15 residues. Looked up from germline, CDR1 is KGHDR and CDR2 is SFDVKD. The CDR3 loop is CATSDPGQGSYEQYF. CDR3 nucleotides: TGTGCCACCAGTGACCCGGGACAGGGGTCCTACGAGCAGTACTTC.

V gene TRBV30 combines with J gene TRBJ1-1; no clear D gene. Trimming removed 0 bases from V and 5 bases from J, with 10 bases in between. Looked up from germline, CDR1 is GTSNPN and CDR2 is SVGIG (reference sequence). The CDR3 extends over 13 amino acids. The CDR3 is CAWSVHSGTEAFF. In nucleotides, the CDR3 is TGTGCCTGGAGTGTACATTCGGGAACTGAAGCTTTCTTT.

This clone was recorded only once. The chain carries TRBV7-2 and TRBJ2-3; 9 bases map to TRBD1. Germline V CDR1 and CDR2: SGHTA, FQGNSA. The CDR3 consists of 13 residues. V lost 3 bases and J lost 5; bases outside the gene matches: 0. CDR3 nucleotide sequence: TGTGCCAGCAGCTTGGACAGGGGAGATACGCAGTATTTT. Translation gives CASSLDRGDTQYF.

The CDR3 DNA follows: TGTGCCAGCAGTTTCCTATCTCGACAGGGGGCTGGCTACACCTTC. Translated: CASSFLSRQGAGYTF. The chain is built from TRBV6-5 and TRBJ1-2; 10 bases agree with TRBD1. The V and J ends lost 4 bases and 7 bases, in that order; junction bases with no gene match: 9. The CDR3 is 15 residues long. Per germline, CDR1 MNHEY and CDR2 SVGAGI.

The genes are TRBV4-2 and TRBJ2-7; the D is unclear. The length of the CDR3 is 15 residues. The V and J ends lost 3 bases and 1 base respectively, with 13 bases between them. Germline assignment: CDR1 LGHNA and CDR2 YNFKEQ. CDR3 sequence: CASSHPDILSYEQYF. CDR3 coding DNA: TGTGCCAGCAGCCATCCAGACATCCTTTCCTACGAGCAGTACTTC.

The CDR3 nucleotides read TGTGCCAGCAGATCCGGGACAGGGTACTACGAGCAGTACTTC. It specifies CASRSGTGYYEQYF. The chain uses TRBV2 and TRBJ2-7, with 9 bases fitting TRBD1. The germline gives CDR1 SNHLY, CDR2 FYNNEI. There are 14 residues in the CDR3. V was clipped by 6 bases and J by 3 bases; unmatched bases: 6.

V is TRBV29-1 and J is TRBJ2-5; the D gene is possibly TRBD1 (6 bases). Trimming stripped 5 bases from V and 3 bases from J, with 10 bases between. The CDR3 is made up of 12 amino acids. Germline assignment: CDR1 SQVTM and CDR2 ANQGSEA. Written as DNA, the CDR3 is TGCAGCGTTACCAGGGGAGAAGAGACCCAGTACTTC. Protein product: CSVTRGEETQYF.